The present T cell receptor beta chain was sequenced within a study of T-cell memory formation after mild COVID-19. V lost 4 bases and J lost 9, with 13 bases in between. This CDR3 contains 13 residues. Germline V gene sequence: CDR1 MNHEY, CDR2 SVGEGT. Using constant-segment primers, 5'RACE produced TCR alpha and TCR beta cDNA libraries carrying sample barcodes and UMIs. Each CDR3 protein gets one entry after TCRdb re-called the 5' RACE reads with MiXCR. The sample has around 430,000 distinct CDR3 sequences; 15% to 20% are singletons. The chain recombines TRBV6-2 or TRBV6-3 with TRBJ1-5; possible D gene TRBD1, 6 bases. This sequence was found in a man younger than 30 who had mild COVID-19 (a few samples of this study predate the infection). Cell type and time point are not known. Material for sequencing was PBMCs or a T cell subset sorted from them (not recorded which). CDR3 sequence: CASSSGTLGPQHF. CDR3 in DNA: TGTGCCAGCAGTTCCGGGACACTCGGGCCCCAGCATTTT.